This T cell receptor beta chain was documented in a study of shared clonotypes between healthy human individuals (dated by TCRdb to about 2020). Some background on the complete study: The cohort included a few men and a couple of women between 18 and 49 years of age. Blood TCR repertoires of roughly five healthy adults were deeply sequenced to estimate repertoire size and the extent of clonotype sharing between individuals. To increase sequencing depth and limit assay-specific biases, different laboratories used diverse techniques to prepare libraries and sequence TCR repertoires. For each donor, CD4 naive and CD4 memory were each given three plates, CD8 naive was given two plates, and CD8 memory was given one plate. Between about 0.9 and 9 billion PBMCs per donor were obtained by leukapheresis. Study-wide findings and limitations: Rarefaction of sorted-subset datasets indicated incomplete sequencing despite the large sequencing depth. Compared with non-shared clonotypes, the clonotypes found in all four sorted-subset donors had higher generation probabilities. Naive subsets generally had larger estimated clonotype richness than memory subsets did. Only blood was sampled, and tissue TCR repertoires likely differ from those in blood. Based on pairwise subsampling, the degree of clonotype sharing among donors was expected to be affected by sequencing depth. Because the study included a small number of donors, the genetic and exposure-history diversity represented was limited. When four donors were compared, the shared fraction of clonotypes was roughly 4.8% for naive CD4, around 3.6% for naive CD8, about 2.5% for memory CD4, and less than 0.45% for memory CD8.

The CDR3, cysteine through phenylalanine, is 20 amino acids long. This entry keeps only the CDR3 DNA: 60 bases, framed from base 1. As encoded in the germline V gene, CDR1 is MDHEN while CDR2 is SYDVKM. For this chain, trimming is 4 bases at the V end and 2 bases at the J end, and the number of junction bases without a gene match is 18. CD8 naive samples were CD45RO-negative cells positively selected for CCR7, giving a CD45RA+CCR7+ population that excluded TemRA cells. Donors were healthy HIV-negative adults with no recently reported acute infections or vaccinations. Every donor was a Caucasian adult residing in Nashville, Tennessee, USA. Blood was collected by leukapheresis, and PBMCs were isolated by Ficoll-Histopaque density gradient centrifugation and then cryopreserved in liquid nitrogen vapor phase. Analytical flow cytometry was used to check the purity and quantity of each magnetically sorted T cell population. Genomic DNA was isolated from each sorted fraction and quantified by UV absorbance on a Nanodrop 2000c.

Using the deep immunoSEQ assay, TCR CDR3 regions were amplified from genomic DNA by multiplex PCR. For each cell subset, the extracted genomic DNA was distributed evenly across all wells of several immunoSEQ 96-well plates, and each plate served as one replicate. For sorted subsets, each replicate PCR was loaded with roughly 190 ng genomic DNA, equivalent to approximately 27,000 T cell genomes. Purified libraries were measured with a Qubit 3.0 fluorometer, size-checked on a Bioanalyzer 2100, and measured again with the KAPA Library Quantification kit. Every immunoSEQ 96-well plate was sequenced on a dedicated single-read 150-cycle Illumina NextSeq 550 flow cell. Turning to the authors' computational methods: Because the immunoSEQ output included only junctional sequences and no quality scores, the filtering could not be the same as the filtering used for full-length reads. Sequences were annotated with PyIR, a Python wrapper for IgBLAST v1.9, and V/J genes and CDR3 were assigned using IMGT germline references. Reads were filtered out if the reads had weak V/J assignments (E-value above 1e-6), no CDR3, stop codons, out-of-frame junctions, or ambiguous translated residues. V3J clonotypes were defined as sequences sharing the same inferred V gene, J gene, and CDR3 amino acid sequence. To compute the percentage overlap between repertoires, the number of shared unique clonotypes was divided by the size of the smaller repertoire. RTK rarefaction, the Chao1 estimator, and Recon v2.1 estimates of unobserved clonotypes were used to assess repertoire richness. Generation probabilities for all TCRbeta clonotypes obtained by the gDNA method from a handful of donors were computed using OLGA. TCRdb holds this immuneACCESS table with in-frame rearrangements only. Some clones are missing; in checked studies, unresolved V genes explain under half, and the rest has no known cause. V, J and clone size were drawn from that table, and D and trimming were deduced from the DNA. In all, the sample holds millions of clones, and around 96% of those were seen once. The ten largest clones take up 1.1% of the sample.

Worth noting for this clone: Its antigen is not yet known. No qualities accompany the bases; no much larger clone lies one base away.

Sequencing was performed on naive CD8+ T cells sorted from blood. The cell subset or site label here, explained by the study, means: CD45RA+CCR7+. The sequence derives from a man aged 18 to 30 in good health. Recombination linked TRBV28 to TRBJ2-1; 9 bases in between match TRBD2. The DNA sequence is as follows: TGTGCCAGCAGTTATAATAGCCGAATAGCGGGAGCCGAAACCTACAATGAGCAGTTCTTC. This yields the protein CASSYNSRIAGAETYNEQFF.